Below, 20 T cell receptor beta chains from the same sample are listed, as sequenced in a study of graft-versus-host responses after intestinal transplantation. Profiled with immunoSEQ multiplex PCR; TCRdb holds only in-frame clones, not every one. This table has tens of thousands of clones, 89% appearing once. These TCRs' antigens remain unknown. Here the sequenced sample was unstimulated CD4+ T cells sorted from spleen or lymph node cells, taken before transplant. The receptors originated from a human donor who was the organ donor for an intestinal transplant.

V and J are TRBV2 and TRBJ2-1; 9 nucleotides line up with TRBD1. From germline, CDR1 is SNHLY and CDR2 FYNNEI. The CDR3 contains 13 residues. The junction had 8 bases not matched to a gene; V was cut back by 8 bases and J by 9 bases. The CDR3: CASAGTGSTEQFF. The DNA for the CDR3 is TGTGCCAGCGCCGGGACAGGGTCTACTGAGCAGTTCTTC.

The chain combines TRBV4-1 with TRBJ2-3, with TRBD2 as a possible D gene (7 bases). The germline V gene encodes CDR1 MGHRA and CDR2 YSYEKL. There are 14 residues in the CDR3. Trimming pared 8 bases from V and 8 bases from J, leaving 20 bases between. CDR3 in DNA: TGCGCCAGCGGGGGGGGCGGGAGCGGGGCTACGCAGTATTTT. Its protein is CASGGGGSGATQYF.

This chain uses TRBV14 with TRBJ2-7; tentatively, D is TRBD1 (5 bases). Germline CDR1 SGHDN, CDR2 FVKESK. This CDR3 region has 15 residues. Trimming cost V 4 bases and J 0 bases, with 13 bases left between them. In DNA, the CDR3 is TGTGCCAGCAGCCTGACTGGGGCATTCTCCTACGAGCAGTACTTC. As protein: CASSLTGAFSYEQYF.

The rearrangement uses TRBV19 and TRBJ2-7; 8 bases line up with TRBD1. Germline V CDR1 and CDR2: LNHDA, SQIVND (reference sequence). With V trimmed by 2 bases and J by 1 base, 10 bases remained unmatched. The CDR3 loop spans 17 amino acids. CDR3 DNA sequence: TGTGCCAGTAGTATAAGTCAAGGGACAGGTCGTTCCTACGAGCAGTACTTC. Translating gives CASSISQGTGRSYEQYF.

The CDR3 region is CSVARPGLDRDTQYF. The CDR3 coding sequence is TGCAGCGTTGCCCGGCCGGGACTGGACAGGGATACGCAGTATTTT. The gene calls are TRBV29-1 and TRBJ2-3; D possibly corresponds to TRBD1 (7 bases). Germline V gene data show CDR1 as SQVTM and CDR2 as ANQGSEA. V was pared by 4 bases and J by 6 bases, with 20 bases between. The CDR3 is 15 amino acids.

Note on this clone: Additional DNA sequences in this sample encode the identical CDR3. J is TRBJ2-2 and V is TRBV5-1; D gene uncertain. Trimming cost V 8 bases and J 0 bases, with 8 bases left between them. CDR3 length: 13 residues. The germline V gene encodes CDR1 SGHRS and CDR2 YFSETQ. CDR3 protein: CASSVSNTGELFF. CDR3 in DNA: TGCGCCAGTTCAGTCTCGAACACCGGGGAGCTGTTTTTT.

The chain couples TRBV2 to TRBJ1-1, with TRBD1 identical over 7 bases. The germline gives CDR1 SNHLY, CDR2 FYNNEI. The trim removed 6 bases at V and 0 bases at J, leaving 4 bases unmatched. The CDR3 covers 14 residues. CDR3 region: CASRVQGMNTEAFF. CDR3 DNA: TGTGCCAGCAGGGTACAGGGGATGAACACTGAAGCTTTCTTT.

This chain uses TRBV28 with TRBJ1-1, with D perhaps matching TRBD1 (6 bases). This CDR3 contains 13 residues. Germline values: CDR1 MDHEN, CDR2 SYDVKM. The germline V and J ends were trimmed by 3 bases and 9 bases, with 14 bases remaining between them. CDR3 DNA sequence: TGTGCCAGCAGTTTCGCCCCAGGGGAGAAAGCTTTCTTT. Amino acid sequence: CASSFAPGEKAFF. The full variable domain, in which reference TRBV28 and TRBJ1-1 provide the parts outside the CDR3, is DVKVTQSSRYLVKRTGEKVFLECVQDMDHENMFWYRQDPGLGLRLIYFSYDVKMKEKGDIPEGYSVSREKKERFSLILESASTNQTSMYLCASSFAPGEKAFFGQGTRLTVV.

V is TRBV28 and J is TRBJ1-1; D not certain. CDR3 length: 14 amino acids. Germline V CDR1 and CDR2: MDHEN, SYDVKM. V dropped 1 base and J dropped 0 bases, with 6 bases sitting between them. DNA of the CDR3: TGTGCCAGCAGTTTATCTCAGGTGAACACTGAAGCTTTCTTT. It specifies CASSLSQVNTEAFF.

This clone was seen a handful of times. The chain uses TRBV27 and TRBJ2-3; TRBD1 might be the D (8 bases). This CDR3 contains 18 residues. Trimming cost V 2 bases and J 4 bases, with 22 bases left between them. Germline CDR1 MNHEY, CDR2 SMNVEV (reference sequence). CDR3 sequence: CASSLQRTGRGGADTQYF. The CDR3 DNA reads TGTGCCAGCAGTTTACAAAGGACAGGGAGGGGGGGGGCAGATACGCAGTATTTT.

This clone was found once. The chain carries TRBV2 and TRBJ2-5; 9 nucleotides line up with TRBD1. V shed 6 bases and J 4 bases; nucleotides not matched to a gene: 3. CDR1 is SNHLY and CDR2 is FYNNEI in the germline V gene. CDR3 length equals 13 residues. The chain's CDR3 is CASRLTGGETQYF. The CDR3 region has the DNA TGTGCCAGCAGGTTGACAGGGGGAGAGACCCAGTACTTC.

The chain employs TRBV6-6 and TRBJ2-5, with D perhaps TRBD1 (6 bases). V was pared by 3 bases and J by 7 bases, with 18 bases between. The CDR3 covers 15 residues. Germline-derived CDR1 and CDR2 are MNHNY and SVGAGI (reference sequence). The CDR3 nucleotides are TGTGCCAGCAGTTATCTCCGACAGGTCCAGGGGACCCAGTACTTC. Amino acids: CASSYLRQVQGTQYF.

The chain is built from TRBV28 and TRBJ2-7, with 10 bases that match TRBD1. The germline V gene encodes CDR1 MDHEN and CDR2 SYDVKM. The trim removed 3 bases at V and 3 bases at J, leaving 5 bases unmatched. CDR3 length: 15 residues. As DNA, the CDR3 is TGTGCCAGCAGTTTCCCCCGGGACAGGGGCTACGAGCAGTACTTC. Translation gives CASSFPRDRGYEQYF.

There are a few counts of this clone. V gene TRBV5-5 combines with J gene TRBJ1-3; D is unresolved. Germline V gene sequence: CDR1 SGHKS, CDR2 YYEKEE (reference sequence). The CDR3 runs 15 residues. V lost 3 bases and J 0 bases, leaving 10 bases between the germline ends. CDR3 amino acids: CASSSRRCSGNTIYF. CDR3 coding DNA: TGTGCCAGCAGCTCTAGACGGTGCTCTGGAAACACCATATATTTT.

In its sample, this clone was seen once. The chain couples TRBV7-6 to TRBJ1-1; a weak D match, TRBD1 (5 bases). CDR1 is SGHVS, CDR2 FNYEAQ, per germline. V was cut by 3 bases and J by 0 bases, with 11 bases left in between. This CDR3 is 15 amino acids long. The CDR3, as DNA: TGTGCCAGCAGCTTGGGCGGGGGGGTGAACACTGAAGCTTTCTTT. Encoded protein: CASSLGGGVNTEAFF. Based on the CDR3 plus reference TRBV7-6 and TRBJ1-1, the full variable domain is GAGVSQSPRYKVTKRGQDVALRCDPISGHVSLYWYRQALGQGPEFLTYFNYEAQQDKSGLPNDRFSAERPEGSISTLTIQRTEQRDSAMYRCASSLGGGVNTEAFFGQGTRLTVV.

This clone was seen only a few times. The V gene is TRBV2, the J gene TRBJ1-4; no definite D call. Looked up from germline, CDR1 is SNHLY and CDR2 is FYNNEI. The CDR3 has 14 amino acids. Trimming pared 5 bases from V and 7 bases from J, leaving 14 bases between. CDR3 sequence: CASSSGAEGEKLFF. The DNA of the CDR3 is TGTGCCAGCAGTTCGGGAGCAGAAGGTGAAAAACTGTTTTTT. Combining the CDR3 with reference TRBV2 and TRBJ1-4 gives the whole variable domain EPEVTQTPSHQVTQMGQEVILRCVPISNHLYFYWYRQILGQKVEFLVSFYNNEISEKSEIFDDQFSVERPDGSNFTLKIRSTKLEDSAMYFCASSSGAEGEKLFFGSGTQLSVL.

The chain couples TRBV7-8 to TRBJ2-1; 10 bases agree with TRBD2. The CDR3 loop spans 17 amino acids. Germline V gene data show CDR1 as SGHVS and CDR2 as FQNEAQ. The V segment lost 6 bases and the J segment 0 bases; nucleotides outside the gene matches: 8. The CDR3 sequence: CASSSISGRSSYNEQFF. DNA for the CDR3: TGTGCCAGCAGTTCGATTAGCGGGAGGAGCTCCTACAATGAGCAGTTCTTC.

The V gene is TRBV4-2, the J gene TRBJ1-2, with TRBD1 as a possible D gene (6 bases). The CDR3 sequence is 15 residues long. V lost 0 bases and J lost 5, with 13 bases in between. CDR1 LGHNA and CDR2 YNFKEQ come from the germline V gene. The CDR3 DNA follows: TGTGCCAGCAGCCAAGATCTGCAGGGGTTTTATGGCTACACCTTC. Its protein product is CASSQDLQGFYGYTF.

The chain links TRBV11-2 to TRBJ1-5; D not resolved. Trimming shortened V by 3 bases and J by 4 bases, and 4 bases separated the two germline ends. Germline V gene data show CDR1 as SGHAT and CDR2 as FQNNGV. The CDR3 has 12 amino acids. The CDR3 is CASSFPNQPQHF. CDR3 coding DNA: TGTGCCAGCAGCTTCCCTAATCAGCCCCAGCATTTT.

This rearrangement joins TRBV5-6 to TRBJ1-2, with D possibly matching TRBD1 (5 bases). The CDR3 length is 15 residues. Germline assignment: CDR1 SGHDT and CDR2 YYEEEE. The V gene lost 2 bases and the J gene lost 7 bases, with 18 bases spanning the gap. The CDR3 sequence is CASSFSAQGRAGYTF. The CDR3 nucleotides are TGTGCCAGCAGCTTTTCGGCGCAGGGCCGTGCTGGCTACACCTTC.